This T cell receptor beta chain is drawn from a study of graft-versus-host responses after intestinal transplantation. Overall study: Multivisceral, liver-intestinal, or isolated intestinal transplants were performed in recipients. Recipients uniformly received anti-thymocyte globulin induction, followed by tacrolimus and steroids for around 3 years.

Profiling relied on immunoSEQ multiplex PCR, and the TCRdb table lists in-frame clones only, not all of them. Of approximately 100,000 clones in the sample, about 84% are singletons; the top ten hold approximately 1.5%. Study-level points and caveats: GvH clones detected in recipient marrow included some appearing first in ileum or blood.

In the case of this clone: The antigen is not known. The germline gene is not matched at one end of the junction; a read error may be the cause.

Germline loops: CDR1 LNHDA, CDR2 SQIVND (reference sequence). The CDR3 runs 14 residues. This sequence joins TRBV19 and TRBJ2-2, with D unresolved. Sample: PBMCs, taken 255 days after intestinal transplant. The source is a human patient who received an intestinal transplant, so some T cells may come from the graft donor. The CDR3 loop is CASMIGWNSGELFF. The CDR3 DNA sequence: TGTGCCAGTATGATAGGGTGGAACTCCGGGGAGCTGTTTTTT.